This T cell receptor (beta chain) was obtained from a study of T-cell memory formation after mild COVID-19. TCRdb processed the 5' RACE reads anew with MiXCR; each CDR3 protein has one entry. Of about 620,000 distinct CDR3 sequences in the sample, under 20% were seen once. A remark on this clonotype: Its cognate antigen is unknown.

Study-wide points: Cross-reactive memory apparently joined, as some responding clones appeared in pre-infection memory.

The CDR3 extends over 13 amino acids. V lost 1 base and J 6 bases, leaving 8 bases between the germline ends. Per germline, CDR1 SEHNR and CDR2 FQNEAQ (reference sequence). The TCR comes from an adult woman who had mild COVID-19 (a few samples of this study predate the infection). Cell type and time point are not known. What was sequenced was PBMCs or a T cell subset sorted from them (not recorded which). V usage is TRBV7-9 and J usage is TRBJ2-3; D call uncertain. CDR3 DNA sequence: TGTGCCAGCAGCTTAGATTCGGCGGATACGCAGTATTTT. Its protein product is CASSLDSADTQYF.